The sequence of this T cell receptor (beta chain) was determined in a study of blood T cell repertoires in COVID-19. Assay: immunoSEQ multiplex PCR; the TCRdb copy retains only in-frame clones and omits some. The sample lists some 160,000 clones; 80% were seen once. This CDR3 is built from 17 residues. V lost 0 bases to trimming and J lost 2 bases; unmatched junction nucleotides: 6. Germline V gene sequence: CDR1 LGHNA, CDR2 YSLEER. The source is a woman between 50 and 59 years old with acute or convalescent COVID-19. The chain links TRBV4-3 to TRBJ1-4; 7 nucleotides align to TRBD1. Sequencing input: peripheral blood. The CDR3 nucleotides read TGCGCCAGCAGCCAAGATCTGTCAGGGGGTACTAATGAAAAACTGTTTTTT. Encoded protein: CASSQDLSGGTNEKLFF.